This TCR beta chain was identified in a study of T cells in Graves' hyperthyroidism and ophthalmopathy. This clonotype showed up just a few times. Germline CDR1 is WSHSY and CDR2 is SAAADI. V shed 7 bases and J shed 0 bases, with 9 bases lying between them. This CDR3 has 14 amino acids. What was amplified from RNA transcripts were TCR beta CDR3 regions. First-round RT-PCR of the TCR CDR3 relied on the HTBI primer set. Via MiXCR, TCRdb re-called the multiplex PCR reads, giving one row per CDR3 protein. The profile covers 300,000 to 400,000 distinct CDR3 sequences, with around a fifth appearing a single time and 50% taken by the ten largest.

The chain combines TRBV10-2 with TRBJ2-2; no clear D. The clonotype comes from a woman aged 45-60 years with Graves' hyperthyroidism. The sequenced sample consisted of blood. CDR3 sequence (DNA): TGCGCCAGCAAAGAGAACTCGAACACCGGGGAGCTGTTTTTT. Amino acids: CASKENSNTGELFF.